Below are 16 T cell receptor beta chains sequenced from a single sample in a study of blood T cell repertoires in COVID-19. Assay: immunoSEQ multiplex PCR; the TCRdb copy retains only in-frame clones and omits some. This sample has fewer than 300,000 clones, with 85% found just once. Sequencing used PBMCs or T cells enriched from blood (not recorded which). These receptors were obtained from a woman in her 50s who had recovered from COVID-19.

The V and J genes are TRBV6-5 and TRBJ1-6, with D possibly matching TRBD1 (5 bases). Per germline, CDR1 MNHEY and CDR2 SVGAGI. The V and J ends lost 0 bases and 5 bases respectively, with 11 bases between them. The CDR3 loop spans 16 amino acids. The CDR3 spells CASSYSRRVHNSPLHF. CDR3 bases: TGTGCCAGCAGTTACTCGCGCAGGGTACATAATTCACCCCTCCACTTT.

This chain connects TRBV6-2 or TRBV6-3 to TRBJ2-7; 11 nucleotides match TRBD1. The CDR3 contains 15 residues. The V gene end was trimmed by 6 bases and the J gene end by 3 bases; junction bases not matched to a gene: 7. CDR1 MNHEY and CDR2 SVGEGT come from the germline V gene. The DNA of the CDR3 is TGTGCCAGCAGCCGCACCGGGACAGGGGGCTACGAGCAGTACTTC. The encoded protein is CASSRTGTGGYEQYF.

The chain is built from TRBV6-5 and TRBJ2-7, with TRBD2 matching over 8 bases. Germline V lookup: CDR1 MNHEY, CDR2 SVGAGI. The CDR3 spans 14 residues. The V segment lost 7 bases and the J segment 2 bases; nucleotides outside the gene matches: 7. The chain's CDR3 is CASIGGLGAYEQYF. The CDR3 DNA reads as TGTGCCAGCATCGGGGGACTAGGGGCCTACGAGCAGTACTTC.

V gene TRBV14 combines with J gene TRBJ1-5; TRBD1 matches 7 bases. Looked up from germline, CDR1 is SGHDN and CDR2 is FVKESK. The CDR3 covers 14 residues. V shed 4 bases and J 3 bases; nucleotides not matched to a gene: 3. The CDR3 is CASSPGQANQPQHF. In DNA form, the CDR3 reads TGTGCCAGCAGCCCAGGACAGGCCAATCAGCCCCAGCATTTT. The full variable domain, completed using reference TRBV14 and TRBJ1-5, is EAGVTQFPSHSVIEKGQTVTLRCDPISGHDNLYWYRRVMGKEIKFLLHFVKESKQDESGMPNNRFLAERTGGTYSTLKVQPAELEDSGVYFCASSPGQANQPQHFGDGTRLSIL.

The gene calls are TRBV19 and TRBJ1-1; no firm D call. Trimming left V 3 bases short and J 0 bases short, with 8 bases between. CDR3 length: 14 amino acids. Germline V gene lookup returns CDR1 LNHDA and CDR2 SQIVND (reference sequence). The CDR3 DNA reads TGTGCCAGTAGTATTGGGCTTATGAACACTGAAGCTTTCTTT. It is translated as CASSIGLMNTEAFF. Full variable domain (rest looked up from reference TRBV19 and TRBJ1-1): DGGITQSPKYLFRKEGQNVTLSCEQNLNHDAMYWYRQDPGQGLRLIYYSQIVNDFQKGDIAEGYSVSREKKESFPLTVTSAQKNPTAFYLCASSIGLMNTEAFFGQGTRLTVV.

The chain uses TRBV30 and TRBJ1-6; TRBD1 aligns across 8 bases. With 4 bases clipped from V and 9 bases from J, the junction kept 8 bases outside the gene matches. The V gene's germline CDR1 is GTSNPN and CDR2 SVGIG (reference sequence). CDR3 length: 14 amino acids. Written as DNA, the CDR3 is TGTGCCTGGATGGACAGGGTAGGATTTTCACCCCTCCACTTT. Protein sequence: CAWMDRVGFSPLHF.

J is TRBJ2-7 and V is TRBV5-1; 7 nucleotides match TRBD2. Germline CDR1 reads SGHRS; CDR2 reads YFSETQ. The CDR3 loop spans 14 amino acids. The J segment lost 4 bases and the V segment lost 4 bases, leaving 8 bases of the junction unmatched. The CDR3 DNA reads TGCGCCAGCAGCGCCCGGGACTACCAATACGAGCAGTACTTC. It specifies CASSARDYQYEQYF.

V and J are TRBV19 and TRBJ1-1, with D unclear. The ends were cut back, 6 bases at V and 1 base at J, with 15 bases in the middle. From germline, CDR1 is LNHDA and CDR2 SQIVND (reference sequence). The CDR3 runs 15 residues. CDR3 DNA: TGTGCCAGTAGGGTGGGGAGCCGGCGGAACACTGAAGCTTTCTTT. Translation: CASRVGSRRNTEAFF.

The chain is built from TRBV19 and TRBJ1-6, with 11 nucleotides matching TRBD1. The CDR3 is made up of 15 amino acids. CDR1 and CDR2 (germline): LNHDA, SQIVND (reference sequence). V lost 6 bases to trimming and J lost 5 bases; unmatched junction nucleotides: 3. For the CDR3, the DNA is TGTGCCAGTAGCGGACAGGGGGCCGATAATTCACCCCTCCACTTT. It translates to CASSGQGADNSPLHF.

The rearrangement uses TRBV3-1 (or the pseudogene TRBV3-2) and TRBJ1-2, with TRBD1 matching 10 bases. V lost 3 bases, J lost 8 bases, and 9 bases stayed unmatched. This CDR3 is 15 amino acids long. Germline V CDR1 and CDR2: LGHDT, YNNKEL (reference sequence). As DNA, the CDR3 is TGTGCCAGCAGCCAGAGGGACAGGGGATTTCGCGGCTACACCTTC. It encodes CASSQRDRGFRGYTF.

This clone was counted once. The chain combines TRBV24-1 with TRBJ1-3; maybe TRBD1 (6 bases). The CDR3 is made up of 14 amino acids. The V gene lost 6 bases and the J gene lost 1 base, with 9 bases spanning the gap. Germline CDR1 KGHDR, CDR2 SFDVKD. The CDR3 bases are TGTGCCACCAGTACAGGGCTTTCTGGAAACACCATATATTTT. It codes for CATSTGLSGNTIYF.

The chain is built from TRBV11-2 and TRBJ2-7, with unresolved D. Trimming removed 1 base from V and 4 bases from J, with 17 bases in between. The CDR3 covers 16 residues. Germline V gene data show CDR1 as SGHAT and CDR2 as FQNNGV. CDR3 in DNA: TGTGCCAGCAGCTTAGTTTCCCCTCGTCCCGTTTACGAGCAGTACTTC. Its protein product is CASSLVSPRPVYEQYF.

This sequence joins TRBV29-1 and TRBJ1-1, with 8 bases identical to TRBD1. The V and J ends lost 4 bases and 3 bases, in that order; junction bases with no gene match: 7. Looked up from germline, CDR1 is SQVTM and CDR2 is ANQGSEA. CDR3 size: 14 residues. CDR3 amino acids: CSVAGQGGDTEAFF. The CDR3 DNA sequence: TGCAGCGTTGCAGGACAGGGCGGGGACACTGAAGCTTTCTTT.

This clone was observed a few times. The V and J genes are TRBV10-3 and TRBJ1-2, with no clear D. V lost 2 bases and J 14 bases, leaving 15 bases between the germline ends. Per the germline V gene, CDR1 is ENHRY and CDR2 is SYGVKD. CDR3 length: 12 residues. CDR3 amino acids: CAISEPDSAETF. The DNA for the CDR3 is TGTGCCATCAGTGAGCCGGACTCCGCAGAGACCTTC.

This clone was recorded once. CDR3 DNA sequence: TGTGCCAGCAGCTTATCAAATAGCAATCAGCCCCAGCATTTT. Amino acid sequence: CASSLSNSNQPQHF. This sequence joins TRBV7-9 and TRBJ1-5; D ambiguous. CDR1 and CDR2 (germline): SEHNR, FQNEAQ (reference sequence). The CDR3 is 14 residues long. Trimming pared 2 bases from V and 0 bases from J, leaving 5 bases between.

The chain uses TRBV10-3 and TRBJ1-2; 7 positions match TRBD1. CDR1 and CDR2 (germline): ENHRY, SYGVKD. CDR3 length: 11 residues. V shed 8 bases, J shed 3 bases, and the junction held 0 bases outside the gene matches. The CDR3, as DNA: TGTGCCATCGGGACAGACTATGGCTACACCTTC. Amino acids: CAIGTDYGYTF.